This entry concerns a single T cell receptor (beta chain). The entry originates in a study of blood T cell repertoires in COVID-19. Overall study context: COVID-19 samples, acute and convalescent, were from the United States, Italy and Spain. The cDNA or gDNA used as material had been derived from T cells, B-cell-depleted T cells, or PBMCs.

Germline trimming cut 4 bases from V and 0 bases from J; bases unmatched to any gene: 6. Germline assignment: CDR1 MNHEY and CDR2 SVGAGI. The CDR3 sequence is 16 residues long. Original methodology: Amplifying reference gene primers gave estimates of nucleated cell counts. Method: immunoSEQ multiplex PCR; TCRdb's copy keeps in-frame clones and lacks some. V, J and clone size were drawn from that table, and D and trimming were deduced from the DNA. There are around 130,000 clones in the sample; roughly four fifths occur only once, and 12% lies in the top ten. The TCR sequence derives from a woman between 55 and 75 years old with acute or convalescent COVID-19. The V call is TRBV6-5, the J call TRBJ1-3; 7 bases fit TRBD1. Sequences were obtained from peripheral blood. CDR3 in amino acids: CASSSRTGLSGNTIYF. The CDR3 nucleotides are TGTGCCAGCAGTTCCAGGACAGGACTCTCTGGAAACACCATATATTTT.